A selection of T cell receptor beta chains follows, all from one sample in a study of blood T cell repertoires in COVID-19. Method: immunoSEQ multiplex PCR; TCRdb's copy keeps in-frame clones and lacks some. The sample has approximately 70,000 clones, 82% seen once. The sample comprised peripheral blood. All receptors come from a woman of 80 years or more with acute or convalescent COVID-19. Each CDR3 is given with its conserved first and last residue. Fields, in order: J gene, D gene, V gene, clone size, CDR3 DNA, CDR3 protein. D genes are given only for firm matches. Expanded clones get a size class; other rows say once, few or many, or leave the size out.

J: TRBJ1-2; D: TRBD1; V: TRBV27; size: -; DNA: TGTGCCGCCGGGACAGGGAATTTAGCTAACTATGGCTACACCTTC; CDR3: CAAGTGNLANYGYTF
J: TRBJ2-2; D: TRBD2; V: TRBV14; size: -; DNA: TGTGCCAGCAGCGGGCGGGGGAGAAACACCGGGGAGCTGTTTTTT; CDR3: CASSGRGRNTGELFF
J: TRBJ1-3; D: TRBD1; V: TRBV5-4; size: -; DNA: TGTGCCAGCAGCACCGGACAGGGGGCTGGAAACACCATATATTTT; CDR3: CASSTGQGAGNTIYF
J: TRBJ1-5; D: -; V: TRBV24-1; size: -; DNA: TGTGCCACCAGTCGGAGTAATAGCAATCAGCCCCAGCATTTT; CDR3: CATSRSNSNQPQHF
J: TRBJ1-4; D: -; V: TRBV18; size: few; DNA: TGTGCCAGCGCCCAGCGTGAGGGCGGCGAAAAACTGTTTTTT; CDR3: CASAQREGGEKLFF
J: TRBJ2-2; D: TRBD1; V: TRBV10-3; size: -; DNA: TGTGCCATCACTGTGGGACAGGGTCGGGGCACCGGGGAGCTGTTTTTT; CDR3: CAITVGQGRGTGELFF
J: TRBJ2-1; D: -; V: TRBV23-1; size: -; DNA: TGCGCCAGCACCGATCTGGAGGGTGGAGAGGGTAATGAGCAGTTCTTC; CDR3: CASTDLEGGEGNEQFF
J: TRBJ1-5; D: -; V: TRBV4-1; size: -; DNA: TGCGCCAGCAGCCAAGATTTAGGGCAGGGTTTTGGCAATCAGCCCCAGCATTTT; CDR3: CASSQDLGQGFGNQPQHF
J: TRBJ2-3; D: -; V: TRBV5-1; size: once; DNA: TGCGCCAGCAGCTCGCGGACTAGCACAGATACGCAGTATTTT; CDR3: CASSSRTSTDTQYF
J: TRBJ2-1; D: -; V: TRBV11-2; size: -; DNA: TGTGCCAGCAGCTTAGATGGCAGGGGTCTCTACAATGAGCAGTTCTTC; CDR3: CASSLDGRGLYNEQFF
J: TRBJ2-5; D: TRBD1; V: TRBV2; size: -; DNA: TGTGCCAGAGGAGAGGGGGCGCGAGAGACCCAGTACTTC; CDR3: CARGEGARETQYF
J: TRBJ1-2; D: TRBD1; V: TRBV5-6; size: once; DNA: TGTGCCAGCAGCCTAAGGACAGGGGGAGGCTACACCTTC; CDR3: CASSLRTGGGYTF
J: TRBJ2-5; D: TRBD1; V: TRBV18; size: -; DNA: TGTGCCAGCTCACGACGACAGGGCCAAGAGACCCAGTACTTC; CDR3: CASSRRQGQETQYF
J: TRBJ2-3; D: TRBD1; V: TRBV2; size: -; DNA: TGTGCCAGCAGTGAAGACAGGACAGGGGTCACAGATACGCAGTATTTT; CDR3: CASSEDRTGVTDTQYF
J: TRBJ2-1; D: TRBD2; V: TRBV9; size: once; DNA: TGTGCCAGCAGCGTAGATTTGTCTAGCGGGGGGGCATGGCCTGAGCAGTTCTTC; CDR3: CASSVDLSSGGAWPEQFF
J: TRBJ2-1; D: TRBD2; V: TRBV5-1; size: once; DNA: TGCGCCAGCAGCTTGGAGGCTAGCGGGGAAGGGAATGAGCAGTTCTTC; CDR3: CASSLEASGEGNEQFF
J: TRBJ2-7; D: -; V: TRBV5-1; size: few; DNA: TGCGCCAGCAGCATCTCCCCTAGCTCTCCTTCCTACGAGCAGTACTTC; CDR3: CASSISPSSPSYEQYF
J: TRBJ1-5; D: -; V: TRBV18; size: -; DNA: TGTGCCAGCTCACAGGGGTATAGCAATCAGCCCCAGCATTTT; CDR3: CASSQGYSNQPQHF
J: TRBJ1-5; D: -; V: TRBV27; size: -; DNA: TGTGCCAGCAGTTCGAAGGCCCCCGGGACACATAGCAATCAGCCCCAGCATTTT; CDR3: CASSSKAPGTHSNQPQHF
J: TRBJ1-4; D: -; V: TRBV6-5; size: -; DNA: TGTGCCAGCAGTTACTCGACCAGGGTCAATGAAAAACTGTTTTTT; CDR3: CASSYSTRVNEKLFF
J: TRBJ1-2; D: TRBD1; V: TRBV19; size: -; DNA: TGTGCCAGTAGTATAGGACAGGGGGCGAGTTATGGCTACACCTTC; CDR3: CASSIGQGASYGYTF
J: TRBJ2-5; D: -; V: TRBV5-1; size: -; DNA: TGCGCCAGCAGCTTGGGGGCGGGGGCCCAAGAGACCCAGTACTTC; CDR3: CASSLGAGAQETQYF
J: TRBJ2-5; D: TRBD2; V: TRBV7-8; size: -; DNA: TGTGCCAGCAGCTCCGGGACTAGCGGGGGCGGGACCCAGTACTTC; CDR3: CASSSGTSGGGTQYF
J: TRBJ2-3; D: TRBD2; V: TRBV7-8; size: -; DNA: TGTGCCAGCAGCCTGCAAACCCCGGGACTAACAGATACGCAGTATTTT; CDR3: CASSLQTPGLTDTQYF
J: TRBJ1-5; D: -; V: TRBV15; size: -; DNA: TGTGCCACCAGCAGAGATAGTAACACGGGGGTTAGCAATCAGCCCCAGCATTTT; CDR3: CATSRDSNTGVSNQPQHF
J: TRBJ1-2; D: -; V: TRBV2; size: many; DNA: TGTGCCAGCAGTGAAGGACAGACAATCGATGGCTACACCTTC; CDR3: CASSEGQTIDGYTF
J: TRBJ1-5; D: -; V: TRBV6-4; size: -; DNA: TGTGCCAGCAGGGGATCCAGGAGGTATAGCAATCAGCCCCAGCATTTT; CDR3: CASRGSRRYSNQPQHF
J: TRBJ1-2; D: -; V: TRBV7-9; size: few; DNA: TGTGCCAGCAGCTCTACAGGGAATCCCTATGGCTACACCTTC; CDR3: CASSSTGNPYGYTF
J: TRBJ1-2; D: TRBD1; V: TRBV5-1; size: -; DNA: TGCGCCAGCAGCCCAGGACAGGGTGTGGGTGGCTACACCTTC; CDR3: CASSPGQGVGGYTF
J: TRBJ2-5; D: -; V: TRBV6-1; size: few; DNA: TGTGCCAGCAGTGAGGGACAACAAGAGACCCAGTACTTC; CDR3: CASSEGQQETQYF
J: TRBJ2-5; D: -; V: TRBV4-1; size: -; DNA: TGCGCCAGCAGCCAAGATCCAAACAGGGTTGAGACCCAGTACTTC; CDR3: CASSQDPNRVETQYF
J: TRBJ1-1; D: -; V: TRBV27; size: -; DNA: TGTGCCAGCAGGCAGTCGGACCTCTTAGGGGGTAAAGCTTTCTTT; CDR3: CASRQSDLLGGKAFF
J: TRBJ1-1; D: TRBD1; V: TRBV12-3/TRBV12-4; size: -; DNA: TGTGCCAGCAGTGTACAGGGGTTGGCTTTCTTT; CDR3: CASSVQGLAFF
J: TRBJ2-7; D: -; V: TRBV25-1; size: -; DNA: TGTGCCAGCAGTGAATATGGGGGGACCTACGAGCAGTACTTC; CDR3: CASSEYGGTYEQYF
J: TRBJ2-3; D: TRBD2; V: TRBV3-1/TRBV3-2; size: -; DNA: TGTGCCAGCAGCCAATTAGGACTAGCGGGGGCCCTCCACTTCACAGATACGCAGTATTTT; CDR3: CASSQLGLAGALHFTDTQYF
J: TRBJ2-3; D: -; V: TRBV4-1; size: few; DNA: TGCGCCAGCAGCCAAGCTGGCGCGGGCACTAGGGATACGCAGTATTTT; CDR3: CASSQAGAGTRDTQYF
J: TRBJ2-7; D: -; V: TRBV3-1/TRBV3-2; size: -; DNA: TGTGCCAGCAGCCAAGCTCTGGTCGCAGGCGCCTACGAGCAGTACTTC; CDR3: CASSQALVAGAYEQYF
J: TRBJ2-2; D: -; V: TRBV5-1; size: -; DNA: TGCGCCAGCAGCTTGTCCACAGGGTCGTACACCGGGGAGCTGTTTTTT; CDR3: CASSLSTGSYTGELFF
J: TRBJ1-2; D: -; V: TRBV2; size: -; DNA: TGTGCCCGAGACACAGATGGCTACACCTTC; CDR3: CARDTDGYTF
J: TRBJ1-6; D: -; V: TRBV18; size: -; DNA: TGTGCCAGCTCACCACCGGCGGCACGGGATAATTCACCCCTCCACTTT; CDR3: CASSPPAARDNSPLHF
J: TRBJ1-1; D: TRBD1; V: TRBV6-2/TRBV6-3; size: -; DNA: TGTGCCAGCAGTTATGGACAGGGCTGGGGCACTGAAGCTTTCTTT; CDR3: CASSYGQGWGTEAFF
J: TRBJ2-3; D: -; V: TRBV21-1; size: -; DNA: TGTGCCAGCAGCAAAAATTGGACCTGGCGGGGGGTTGTAGATACGCAGTATTTT; CDR3: CASSKNWTWRGVVDTQYF
J: TRBJ1-1; D: -; V: TRBV19; size: once; DNA: TGTGCCAGTAGTAGCACAGGGCGCACTGAAGCTTTCTTT; CDR3: CASSSTGRTEAFF
J: TRBJ1-2; D: TRBD1; V: TRBV4-1; size: -; DNA: TGCGCCAGCAGCCAAGGGTCCCCGGGACAGGGGTATGGCTACACCTTC; CDR3: CASSQGSPGQGYGYTF
J: TRBJ1-1; D: TRBD1; V: TRBV2; size: -; DNA: TGTGCCAGCAGTGTCGACAGGGTGAACACTGAAGCTTTCTTT; CDR3: CASSVDRVNTEAFF
J: TRBJ2-3; D: TRBD2; V: TRBV24-1; size: -; DNA: TGTGCCACCGGGACTAGGGACGGTACAGATACGCAGTATTTT; CDR3: CATGTRDGTDTQYF